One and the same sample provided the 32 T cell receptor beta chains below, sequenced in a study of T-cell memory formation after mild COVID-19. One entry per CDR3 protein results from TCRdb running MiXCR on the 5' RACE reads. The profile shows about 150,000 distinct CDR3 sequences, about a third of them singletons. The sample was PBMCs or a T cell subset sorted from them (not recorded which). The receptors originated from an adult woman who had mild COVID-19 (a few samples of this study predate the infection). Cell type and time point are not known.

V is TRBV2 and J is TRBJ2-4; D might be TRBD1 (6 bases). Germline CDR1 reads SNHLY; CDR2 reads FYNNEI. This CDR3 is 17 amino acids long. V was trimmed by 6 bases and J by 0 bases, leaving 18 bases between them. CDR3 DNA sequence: TGTGCCAGCAGGCTAGACAGGAACCTATTAGCCAAAAACATTCAGTACTTC. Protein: CASRLDRNLLAKNIQYF.

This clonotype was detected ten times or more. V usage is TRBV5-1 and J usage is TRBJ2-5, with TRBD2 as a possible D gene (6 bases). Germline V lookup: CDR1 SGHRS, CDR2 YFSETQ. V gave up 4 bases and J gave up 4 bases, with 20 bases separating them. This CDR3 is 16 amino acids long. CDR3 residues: CASSVEEGIWGETQYF. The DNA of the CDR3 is TGCGCCAGCAGCGTTGAGGAGGGGATCTGGGGAGAGACCCAGTACTTC.

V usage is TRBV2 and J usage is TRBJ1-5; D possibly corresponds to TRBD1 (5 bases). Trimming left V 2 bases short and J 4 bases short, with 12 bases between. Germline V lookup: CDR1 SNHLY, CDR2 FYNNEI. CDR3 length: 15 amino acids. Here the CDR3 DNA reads TGTGCCAGCAGTGAAAGAGGGGTGTCAAATCAGCCCCAGCATTTT. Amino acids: CASSERGVSNQPQHF. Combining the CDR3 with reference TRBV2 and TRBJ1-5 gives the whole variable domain EPEVTQTPSHQVTQMGQEVILRCVPISNHLYFYWYRQILGQKVEFLVSFYNNEISEKSEIFDDQFSVERPDGSNFTLKIRSTKLEDSAMYFCASSERGVSNQPQHFGDGTRLSIL.

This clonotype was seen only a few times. CDR3 region: CASSPGLKGTDTQYF. CDR3 DNA: TGTGCCAGCAGCCCGGGACTAAAAGGGACAGATACGCAGTATTTT. The J gene is TRBJ2-3, the V gene TRBV5-6; 7 bases fit TRBD2. The trim removed 4 bases at V and 3 bases at J, leaving 8 bases unmatched. Looked up from germline, CDR1 is SGHDT and CDR2 is YYEEEE. CDR3 length: 15 residues.

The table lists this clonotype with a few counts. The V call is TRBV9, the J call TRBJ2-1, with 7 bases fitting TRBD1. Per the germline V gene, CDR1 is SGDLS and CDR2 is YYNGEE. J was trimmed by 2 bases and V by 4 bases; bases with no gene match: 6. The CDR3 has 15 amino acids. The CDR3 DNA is TGTGCCAGCAGCTTACAGGGGAGTGCCTACAATGAGCAGTTCTTC. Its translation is CASSLQGSAYNEQFF.

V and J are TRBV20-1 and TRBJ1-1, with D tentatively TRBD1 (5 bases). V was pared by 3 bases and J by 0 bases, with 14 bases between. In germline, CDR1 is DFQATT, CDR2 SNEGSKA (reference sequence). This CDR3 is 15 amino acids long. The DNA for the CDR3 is TGCAGTGCTAGTACCGGGACGGTGATGAACACTGAAGCTTTCTTT. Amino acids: CSASTGTVMNTEAFF.

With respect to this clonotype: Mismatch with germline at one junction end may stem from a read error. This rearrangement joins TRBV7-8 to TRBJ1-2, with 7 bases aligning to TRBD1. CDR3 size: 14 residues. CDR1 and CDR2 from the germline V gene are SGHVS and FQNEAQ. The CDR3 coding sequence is TGTGCCAGCAGTTTAGGACAGGCAGGGGGTGGCTACACCTTC. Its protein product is CASSLGQAGGGYTF.

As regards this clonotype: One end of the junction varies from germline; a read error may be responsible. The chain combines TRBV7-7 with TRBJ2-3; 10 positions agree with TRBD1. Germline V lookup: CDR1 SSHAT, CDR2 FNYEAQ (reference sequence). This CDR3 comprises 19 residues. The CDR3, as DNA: TGTGCTAGCAGCTTAGCCCCGCGGACAGGGGGTTTGGAACCAGATACGCAGTATTTT. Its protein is CASSLAPRTGGLEPDTQYF. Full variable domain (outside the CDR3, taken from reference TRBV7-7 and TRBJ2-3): GAGVSQSPRYKVTKRGQDVTLRCDPISSHATLYWYQQALGQGPEFLTYFNYEAQPDKSGLPSDRFSAERPEGSISTLTIQRTEQRDSAMYRCASSLAPRTGGLEPDTQYFGPGTRLTVL.

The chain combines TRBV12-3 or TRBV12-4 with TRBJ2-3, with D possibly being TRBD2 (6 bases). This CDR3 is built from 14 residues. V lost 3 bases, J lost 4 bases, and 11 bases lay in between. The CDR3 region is CASSFQLASDTQYF. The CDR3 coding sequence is TGTGCCAGCAGTTTTCAACTAGCCTCAGATACGCAGTATTTT.

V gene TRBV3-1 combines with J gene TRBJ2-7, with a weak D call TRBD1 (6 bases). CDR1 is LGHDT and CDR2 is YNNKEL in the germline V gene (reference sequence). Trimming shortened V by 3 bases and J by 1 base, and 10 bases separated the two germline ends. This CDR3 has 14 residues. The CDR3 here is CASSHGTPSYEQYF. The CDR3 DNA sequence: TGTGCCAGCAGCCACGGGACACCTTCCTACGAGCAGTACTTC.

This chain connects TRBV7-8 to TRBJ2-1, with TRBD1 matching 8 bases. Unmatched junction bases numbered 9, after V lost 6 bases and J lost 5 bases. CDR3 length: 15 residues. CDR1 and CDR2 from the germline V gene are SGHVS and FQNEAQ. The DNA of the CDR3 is TGTGCCAGCAGAATCGGGACAGGTCCCGACAATGAGCAGTTCTTC. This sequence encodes CASRIGTGPDNEQFF.

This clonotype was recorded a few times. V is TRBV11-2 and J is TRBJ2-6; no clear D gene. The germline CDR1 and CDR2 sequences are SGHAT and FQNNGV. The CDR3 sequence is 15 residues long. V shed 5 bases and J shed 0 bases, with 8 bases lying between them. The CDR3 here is CASSIRLSGANVLTF. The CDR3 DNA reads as TGTGCCAGCAGCATCCGGCTCTCTGGGGCCAACGTCCTGACTTTC.

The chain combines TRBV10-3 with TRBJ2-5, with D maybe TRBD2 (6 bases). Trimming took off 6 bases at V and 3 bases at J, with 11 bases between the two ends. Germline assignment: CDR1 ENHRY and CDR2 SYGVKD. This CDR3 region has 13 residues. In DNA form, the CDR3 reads TGTGCCATCAGGGGACTGGTGGAAGAGACCCAGTACTTC. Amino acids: CAIRGLVEETQYF.

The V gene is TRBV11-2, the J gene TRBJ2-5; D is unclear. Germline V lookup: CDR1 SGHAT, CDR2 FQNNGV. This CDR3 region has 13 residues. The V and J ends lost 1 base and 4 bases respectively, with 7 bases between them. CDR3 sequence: CASSLVWPETQYF. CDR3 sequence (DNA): TGTGCCAGCAGCTTAGTATGGCCAGAGACCCAGTACTTC.

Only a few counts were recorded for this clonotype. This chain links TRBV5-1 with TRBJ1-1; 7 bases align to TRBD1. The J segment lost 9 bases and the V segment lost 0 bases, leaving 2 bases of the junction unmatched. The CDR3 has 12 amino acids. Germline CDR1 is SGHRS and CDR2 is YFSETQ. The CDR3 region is CASSLETGQAFF. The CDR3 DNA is TGCGCCAGCAGCTTGGAGACAGGGCAAGCTTTCTTT.

The CDR3 nucleotides read TGTGCCAGCAGCCTTGGACAGGGTGAGGGCTACACCTTC. The encoded protein is CASSLGQGEGYTF. The chain carries TRBV6-6 and TRBJ1-2; 8 positions agree with TRBD1. Trimming cost V 6 bases and J 8 bases; bases outside gene matches: 8. The CDR3 runs to 13 residues. CDR1 is MNHNY and CDR2 is SVGAGI in the germline V gene (reference sequence).

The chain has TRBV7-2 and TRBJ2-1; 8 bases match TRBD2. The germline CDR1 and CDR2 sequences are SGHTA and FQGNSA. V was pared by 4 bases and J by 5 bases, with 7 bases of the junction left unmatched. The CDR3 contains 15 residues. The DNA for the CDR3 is TGTGCCAGCAGCTGGCTTAGCGGGACCGACAATGAGCAGTTCTTC. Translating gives CASSWLSGTDNEQFF.

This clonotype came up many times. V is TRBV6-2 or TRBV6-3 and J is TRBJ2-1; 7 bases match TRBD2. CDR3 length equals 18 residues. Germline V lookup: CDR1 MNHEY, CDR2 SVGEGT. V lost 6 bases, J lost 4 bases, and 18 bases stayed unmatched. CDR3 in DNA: TGTGCCAGCAGACACTTTCGACGCCTAGCGGACAAGTACAATGAGCAGTTCTTC. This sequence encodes CASRHFRRLADKYNEQFF.

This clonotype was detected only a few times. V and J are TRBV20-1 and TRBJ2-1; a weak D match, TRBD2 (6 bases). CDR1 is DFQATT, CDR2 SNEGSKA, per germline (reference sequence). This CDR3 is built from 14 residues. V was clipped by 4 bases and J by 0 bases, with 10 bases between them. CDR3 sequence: CSANAGSSYNEQFF. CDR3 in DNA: TGCAGTGCTAACGCGGGAAGCTCCTACAATGAGCAGTTCTTC.

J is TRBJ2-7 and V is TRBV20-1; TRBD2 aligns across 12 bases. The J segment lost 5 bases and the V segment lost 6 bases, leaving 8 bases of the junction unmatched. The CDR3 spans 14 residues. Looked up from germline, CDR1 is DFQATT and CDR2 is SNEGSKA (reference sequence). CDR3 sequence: CSATGLAGANEQYF. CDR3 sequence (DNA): TGCAGTGCAACGGGACTAGCGGGTGCCAACGAGCAGTACTTC.

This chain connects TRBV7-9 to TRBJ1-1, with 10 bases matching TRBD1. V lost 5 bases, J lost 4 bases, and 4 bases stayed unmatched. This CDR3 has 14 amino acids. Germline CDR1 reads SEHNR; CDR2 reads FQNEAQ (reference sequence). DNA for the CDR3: TGTGCCAGCAGCGCCCGGACAGGGGGCACTGAAGCTTTCTTT. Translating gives CASSARTGGTEAFF.

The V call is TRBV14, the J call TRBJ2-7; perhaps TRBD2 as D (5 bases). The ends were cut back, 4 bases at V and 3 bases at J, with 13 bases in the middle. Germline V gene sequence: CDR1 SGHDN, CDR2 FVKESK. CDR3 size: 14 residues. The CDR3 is CASSRWGEGYEQYF. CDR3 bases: TGTGCCAGCAGCCGTTGGGGAGAAGGCTACGAGCAGTACTTC.

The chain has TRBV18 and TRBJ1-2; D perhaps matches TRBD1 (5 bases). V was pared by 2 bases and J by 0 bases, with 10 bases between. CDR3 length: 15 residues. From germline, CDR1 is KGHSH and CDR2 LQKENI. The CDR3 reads CASSPGGSTNYGYTF. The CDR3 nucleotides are TGTGCCAGCTCACCAGGGGGGTCCACTAACTATGGCTACACCTTC.

CDR3 region: CASSVGWRRNTEAFF. CDR3 bases: TGTGCCAGCAGCGTAGGGTGGCGAAGGAACACTGAAGCTTTCTTT. The V gene is TRBV11-2, the J gene TRBJ1-1; D is unresolved. CDR3 length: 15 residues. Germline-derived CDR1 and CDR2 are SGHAT and FQNNGV. Trimming cost V 5 bases and J 1 base, with 14 bases left between them. Full variable domain (outside the CDR3, taken from reference TRBV11-2 and TRBJ1-1): EAGVAQSPRYKIIEKRQSVAFWCNPISGHATLYWYQQILGQGPKLLIQFQNNGVVDDSQLPKDRFSAERLKGVDSTLKIQPAKLEDSAVYLCASSVGWRRNTEAFFGQGTRLTVV.

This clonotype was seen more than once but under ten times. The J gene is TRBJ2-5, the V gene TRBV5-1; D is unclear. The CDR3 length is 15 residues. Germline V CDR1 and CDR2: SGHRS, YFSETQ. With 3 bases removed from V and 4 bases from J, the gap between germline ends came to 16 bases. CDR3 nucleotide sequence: TGCGCCAGCAGCTCGGACGGATACTTTGGAGAGACCCAGTACTTC. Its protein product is CASSSDGYFGETQYF.

CDR3 sequence reads: CASSLEMSKRAYEQYF. CDR3 DNA: TGTGCCAGCAGCTTAGAGATGTCAAAACGGGCCTACGAGCAGTACTTC. V is TRBV7-2 and J is TRBJ2-7; no firm D call. Per the germline V gene, CDR1 is SGHTA and CDR2 is FQGNSA. The V gene lost 1 base and the J gene lost 2 bases, with 15 bases spanning the gap. CDR3 length: 16 amino acids.

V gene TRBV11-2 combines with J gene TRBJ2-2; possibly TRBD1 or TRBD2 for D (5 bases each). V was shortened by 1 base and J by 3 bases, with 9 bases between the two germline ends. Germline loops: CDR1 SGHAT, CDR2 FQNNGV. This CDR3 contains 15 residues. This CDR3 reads CASSLGRGDTGELFF. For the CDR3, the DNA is TGTGCCAGCAGCTTAGGACGGGGCGACACCGGGGAGCTGTTTTTT.

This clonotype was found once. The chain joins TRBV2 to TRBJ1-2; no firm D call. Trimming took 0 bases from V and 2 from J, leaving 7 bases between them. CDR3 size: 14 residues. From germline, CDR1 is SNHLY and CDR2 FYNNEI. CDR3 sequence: CASSEAIGNYGYTF. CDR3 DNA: TGTGCCAGCAGTGAAGCGATTGGGAACTATGGCTACACCTTC.

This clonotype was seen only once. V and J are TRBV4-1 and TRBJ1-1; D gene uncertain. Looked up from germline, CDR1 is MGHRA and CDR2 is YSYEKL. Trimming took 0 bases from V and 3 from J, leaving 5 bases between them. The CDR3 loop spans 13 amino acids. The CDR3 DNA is TGCGCCAGCAGCCAAGACGGCTACACTGAAGCTTTCTTT. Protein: CASSQDGYTEAFF.

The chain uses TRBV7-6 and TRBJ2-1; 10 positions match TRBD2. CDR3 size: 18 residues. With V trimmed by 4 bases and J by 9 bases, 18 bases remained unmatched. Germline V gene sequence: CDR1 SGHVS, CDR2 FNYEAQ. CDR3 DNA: TGTGCCAGCAGCTACTATAAGCCCTGGGAGCGGGAGGGGCCTGAGCAGTTCTTC. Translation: CASSYYKPWEREGPEQFF.

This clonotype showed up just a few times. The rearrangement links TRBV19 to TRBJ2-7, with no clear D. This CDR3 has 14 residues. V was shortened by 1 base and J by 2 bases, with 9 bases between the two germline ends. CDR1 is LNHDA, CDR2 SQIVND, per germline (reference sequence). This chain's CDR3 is CASSIGYGTYEQYF. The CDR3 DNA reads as TGTGCCAGTAGTATAGGGTATGGAACCTACGAGCAGTACTTC.

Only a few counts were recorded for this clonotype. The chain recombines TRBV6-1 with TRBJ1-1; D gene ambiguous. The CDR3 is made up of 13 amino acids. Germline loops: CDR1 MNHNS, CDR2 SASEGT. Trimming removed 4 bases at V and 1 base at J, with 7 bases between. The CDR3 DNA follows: TGTGCCAGCAGTGCGCTTGAGAACACTGAAGCTTTCTTT. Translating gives CASSALENTEAFF.